A selection of T cell receptor beta chains follows, all from one sample in a study of T cell changes during pregnancy in multiple sclerosis. Clones were read by immunoSEQ multiplex PCR, and TCRdb kept only the in-frame ones, dropping some. The data hold about 49,000 clones, with about 92% observed a single time. The specimen comprised peripheral blood, sampled after pregnancy. These receptor sequences come from a female donor with multiple sclerosis, enrolled in a pregnancy study. CDR3s include the opening cysteine and the closing phenylalanine or tryptophan. Each record gives: clone size, V gene, D gene, J gene, CDR3 protein, CDR3 DNA. D genes are given only for firm matches. A clone size is listed for some rows: how often the clone was seen (once, few, many), or a class if it is expanded.

size: .
V: TRBV5-1
D: TRBD2
J: TRBJ2-3
CDR3: CASSILAGRGTDTQYF
DNA: TGCGCCAGCAGCATACTAGCGGGGCGGGGTACAGATACGCAGTATTTT

size: .
V: TRBV19
D: .
J: TRBJ1-3
CDR3: CASSISGRGPSGNTIYF
DNA: TGTGCCAGTAGTATAAGCGGCAGGGGCCCCTCTGGAAACACCATATATTTT

size: .
V: TRBV19
D: TRBD1
J: TRBJ2-7
CDR3: CASGTGGSYEQYF
DNA: TGTGCCAGTGGGACAGGGGGCTCCTACGAGCAGTACTTC

size: once
V: TRBV2
D: TRBD1
J: TRBJ1-6
CDR3: CASSEMTGNSPLHF
DNA: TGTGCCAGCAGTGAAATGACAGGGAATTCACCCCTCCACTTT

size: .
V: TRBV25-1
D: TRBD2
J: TRBJ2-7
CDR3: CASSEASGGATYEQYF
DNA: TGTGCCAGCAGTGAGGCTAGCGGGGGGGCAACCTACGAGCAGTACTTC

size: .
V: TRBV5-4
D: TRBD2
J: TRBJ2-3
CDR3: CASSWGFGSGATDTQYF
DNA: TGTGCCAGCAGCTGGGGCTTCGGTAGCGGGGCGACAGATACGCAGTATTTT

size: .
V: TRBV6-6
D: TRBD1
J: TRBJ1-5
CDR3: CASSDAGQGIRPQHF
DNA: TGTGCCAGCAGTGACGCGGGACAGGGGATCCGACCCCAGCATTTT

size: .
V: TRBV6-5
D: .
J: TRBJ2-7
CDR3: CASSYYRVMVDEQYF
DNA: TGTGCCAGCAGTTATTACAGGGTGATGGTGGACGAGCAGTACTTC

size: .
V: TRBV7-9
D: .
J: TRBJ2-7
CDR3: CASSISRGARGYEQYF
DNA: TGTGCCAGCAGCATATCACGGGGGGCCCGAGGGTACGAGCAGTACTTC

size: .
V: TRBV6-4
D: .
J: TRBJ1-5
CDR3: CASSLSGTGQRGKPQHF
DNA: TGTGCCAGCAGTCTGAGTGGGACCGGACAGAGAGGGAAGCCCCAGCATTTT

size: .
V: TRBV7-9
D: .
J: TRBJ2-2
CDR3: CASSLFRGPGRTGELFF
DNA: TGTGCCAGCAGCTTATTTAGGGGCCCCGGCCGGACCGGGGAGCTGTTTTTT

size: .
V: TRBV9
D: .
J: TRBJ1-5
CDR3: CASSLSPAGGQPQHF
DNA: TGTGCCAGCAGCCTCTCCCCCGCAGGAGGTCAGCCCCAGCATTTT

size: .
V: TRBV5-6
D: TRBD1
J: TRBJ2-2
CDR3: CASSLDRGNTGELFF
DNA: TGTGCCAGCAGCTTGGACAGGGGGAACACCGGGGAGCTGTTTTTT

size: .
V: TRBV27
D: TRBD2
J: TRBJ2-1
CDR3: CASRSGTSVYNEQFF
DNA: TGTGCCAGCAGATCCGGGACTAGCGTCTACAATGAGCAGTTCTTC